The source of this T cell receptor (beta chain) is a study of early T cells in non-severe SARS-CoV-2 infection. TCRdb re-called the 5' RACE reads with MiXCR, one entry per CDR3 protein. The repertoire has nearly 95,000 distinct CDR3 sequences, around 16% of them found once; the top ten carry about 5%. This CDR3 has 15 residues. The genes are TRBV21-1 and TRBJ2-1; TRBD1, the table's D call, was not compared with the DNA. TRBV21-1 is a documented pseudogene. The sample consisted of whole blood, taken at baseline. This TCR came from an adult who was a healthcare worker with PCR-confirmed SARS-CoV-2 infection or an uninfected control (not recorded which). The CDR3 loop reads CASRPGARRYNEQFF. Here the CDR3 DNA reads TGTGCCAGCCGGCCCGGGGCGCGGAGGTACAATGAGCAGTTCTTC.